This record concerns one T cell receptor beta chain sequence. In the authors' methods: Reference gene primer amplification in the assay estimated nucleated cell counts. TCRdb's copy holds only in-frame clones and misses some; the assay was immunoSEQ multiplex PCR. D and trimming come from the DNA, and the V and J calls and clone size come from that table. The sample holds approximately 350,000 clones; approximately 90% are singletons and the top ten take about 3.5%. This record comes from a study of blood T cell repertoires in COVID-19. About the study: The United States, Italy and Spain provided the acute and convalescent COVID-19 samples. The analysed material was cDNA or gDNA that came from T cells, B-cell-depleted T cells, or PBMCs.

The CDR3 consists of 13 residues. The V and J ends lost 5 bases and 3 bases respectively, with 10 bases between them. The germline V gene encodes CDR1 ENHRY and CDR2 SYGVKD. The source of this sequence is a woman between 18 and 30 years old who had recovered from COVID-19. Sequences were obtained from peripheral blood. The chain links TRBV10-3 to TRBJ1-1; D remains unclear. CDR3: CAISFGLDTEAFF. The DNA of the CDR3 is TGTGCCATCAGTTTTGGACTTGACACTGAAGCTTTCTTT.